This entry describes one T cell receptor beta chain. Its cognate antigen has yet to be identified. No per-base quality is available; no much larger clone lies one base away. Libraries were constructed by RT-PCR. TCRdb names Illumina HiSeq 2500 as the instrument used. TCRdb ran its own pipeline on the public reads, namely fastp trimming at Q25 and MiXCR clone calling, and kept in-frame beta chains. Entries are consolidated by CDR3 protein sequence, retaining the most common genes and DNA. The sample includes more than 450,000 distinct CDR3 sequences, with around 8% observed a single time. Around 13% of the sample is taken by the ten largest. This sample was taken from a study of response to subunit inactivated influenza vaccine (dated by TCRdb to 2016 to 2019). Study-wide context: To follow how T cells responded to a trivalent subunit inactivated influenza vaccine, the researchers relied on deep quantitative profiling of the T cell receptor repertoire.

Reading from cysteine to phenylalanine, the CDR3 counts 17 amino acids. Only CDR3 DNA remains: 51 bases, in frame from the first base. CDR1 and CDR2, per the germline V gene, are KGHDR and SFDVKD. Trimming costs V 5 bases and J 4 bases, and their ends lie 19 bases apart. On the study overall, not on this receptor specifically: According to the authors, only a limited number of new T cells may be recruited by each seasonal influenza vaccination.

The origin of this receptor is a man between 45 and 75 years old who received an inactivated influenza vaccine. Donor details come from another sample of the same person, matched by shared clones. The receptor chain draws on TRBV24-1 and TRBJ2-2; the D gene may be TRBD1 or TRBD2, since each aligns over 5 bases. Sample: PBMCs from blood, taken roughly 24 months after vaccination. The DNA sequence reads TGTGCCACCAGTGGCGGCTCTCGGGACGGCCTCACCGGGGAGCTGTTTTTT. Translation gives CATSGGSRDGLTGELFF.